These 3 T cell receptor beta chains were all obtained from the same sample, sequenced in a study of cytomegalovirus exposure and HLA in healthy donors. Vbeta (60) and Jbeta (13) primers were used in the PCR. The table came from immunoSEQ multiplex PCR; TCRdb's copy has only in-frame clones and leaves some out. Here the sample spans 150,000 or so clones, about 85% being singletons. Sequencing input: PBMCs. Every receptor here comes from a woman in her forties or fifties in good health and CMV-seropositive.

The CDR3 region is CASSFGGTGTEAFF. CDR3 bases: TGTGCCAGCAGCTTTGGAGGGACAGGTACTGAAGCTTTCTTT. J is TRBJ1-1 and V is TRBV5-5; 8 nucleotides line up with TRBD1. The J segment lost 5 bases and the V segment lost 2 bases, leaving 5 bases of the junction unmatched. The CDR3 is made up of 14 amino acids. CDR1 SGHKS and CDR2 YYEKEE come from the germline V gene (reference sequence).

This clone has more than one count but fewer than ten. The V and J genes are TRBV5-1 and TRBJ2-2, with D unresolved. CDR1 is SGHRS and CDR2 is YFSETQ in the germline V gene. The CDR3 totals 14 residues. Between the trimmed V and J ends, which lost 2 bases and 4 bases, there was a span of 9 bases. CDR3 coding DNA: TGCGCCAGCAGCTTTGCTAGAACCACCGGGGAGCTGTTTTTT. It is translated as CASSFARTTGELFF.

Here the CDR3 DNA reads TGTGCCAGCAGTTTATATCTAGCGGGAGGGGCCGAGCAGTACTTC. Translating gives CASSLYLAGGAEQYF. The chain combines TRBV28 with TRBJ2-5, with 12 bases that match TRBD2. Matching the DNA end better, TRBJ2-7 makes the J call doubtful. This CDR3 is 15 amino acids long. Germline V gene lookup returns CDR1 MDHEN and CDR2 SYDVKM.